In its sample, the clone carrying this T cell receptor beta chain was seen a few times. Its specificity is unknown. This entry comes from a study of T-cell memory formation after mild COVID-19. Using constant-segment primers, 5'RACE produced TCR alpha and TCR beta cDNA libraries carrying sample barcodes and UMIs. TCRdb analysed the 5' RACE reads with MiXCR anew, one entry per CDR3 protein. The table records around 440,000 distinct CDR3 sequences, 15% to 20% of them present only once. General observations from the study: The pre-infection memory compartment contained some responding clones, suggesting cross-reactive memory joined. Later expanders leaned CD4+, whereas day 15 to 85 contracting clones were balanced CD4/CD8.

Sequenced input: PBMCs or a T cell subset sorted from them (not recorded which). The receptor was isolated from an adult woman who had mild COVID-19 (a few samples of this study predate the infection). Cell type and time point are not known.

The CDR3 sequence: CASSEVRLAGETQYF. For the CDR3, the DNA is TGTGCCAGCAGTGAAGTTAGACTAGCCGGAGAGACCCAGTACTTC. The chain carries TRBV6-1 and TRBJ2-5, with TRBD2 matching 7 bases. Germline CDR1 MNHNS, CDR2 SASEGT. Losses at the gene ends were 1 base for V and 4 bases for J; bases not matched to a gene: 6. The CDR3 extends over 15 amino acids.